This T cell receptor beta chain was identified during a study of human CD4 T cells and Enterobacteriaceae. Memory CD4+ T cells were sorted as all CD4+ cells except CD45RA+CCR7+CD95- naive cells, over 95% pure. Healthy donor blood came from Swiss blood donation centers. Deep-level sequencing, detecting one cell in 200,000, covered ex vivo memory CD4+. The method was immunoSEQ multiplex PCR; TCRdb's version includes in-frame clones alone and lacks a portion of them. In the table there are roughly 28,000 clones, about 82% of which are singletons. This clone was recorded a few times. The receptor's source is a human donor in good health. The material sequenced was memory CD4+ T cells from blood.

CDR3 in DNA: TGCGCCAGCAGCCAAGAAGGGGGCGGGTGGAGCTCCTACAATGAGCAGTTCTTC. This codes for CASSQEGGGWSSYNEQFF. This chain connects TRBV4-1 to TRBJ2-1, with 7 bases fitting TRBD1. The germline gives CDR1 MGHRA, CDR2 YSYEKL. This CDR3 contains 18 residues. V trimming: 0 bases; J trimming: 0 bases; junction bases outside the gene matches: 8.